This TCR beta chain stems from a study of T-cell memory formation after mild COVID-19. About the research overall: Largely, TCR clusters stayed within a single donor.

Each CDR3 protein gets one entry after TCRdb re-called the 5' RACE reads with MiXCR. The data contain 50,000 or so distinct CDR3 sequences, about a quarter of them singletons. The germline V gene encodes CDR1 MNHNY and CDR2 SVGAGI (reference sequence). V lost 2 bases and J lost 4, with 11 bases in between. CDR3 length: 14 residues. This clonotype was observed a handful of times. This receptor was obtained from a man between 18 and 29 years old who had mild COVID-19 (a few samples of this study predate the infection). Cell type and time point are not known. Sequencing input: PBMCs or a T cell subset sorted from them (not recorded which). The V gene is TRBV6-6, the J gene TRBJ1-2; D is ambiguous. The CDR3: CASSYAIESYGYTF. CDR3 DNA: TGTGCCAGCAGTTACGCCATCGAGTCCTATGGCTACACCTTC.